A single sample is the source of the 29 T cell receptor beta chains below, sequenced in a study of yellow fever vaccine responses in identical twins. TCRdb processed the RT-PCR reads anew with MiXCR; each CDR3 protein has one entry. The sample carries 9,000 to 13,000 distinct CDR3 sequences, 75% to 90% recorded once. Here the sequenced sample was T cells from blood (PBMCs), unsorted or a sorted subset (not recorded which), taken before or after yellow fever vaccination (not recorded which). These receptors all stem from a woman aged 18-29 years who received the yellow fever vaccine.

Written as DNA, the CDR3 is TGTGCCAGCAGCCACCACCCCCCTACGGGAGGGCCGTACGAGCAGTACTTC. Protein: CASSHHPPTGGPYEQYF. The chain employs TRBV7-6 and TRBJ2-7; 8 bases fit TRBD2. The CDR3 contains 17 residues. Trimming at V came to 5 bases and at J to 4 bases, leaving 16 bases not matched to a gene. From germline, CDR1 is SGHVS and CDR2 FNYEAQ.

The chain has TRBV28 and TRBJ1-1; 9 positions match TRBD1. The CDR3 is 16 amino acids. CDR1 is MDHEN and CDR2 is SYDVKM in the germline V gene. The V gene end was trimmed by 7 bases and the J gene end by 1 base; junction bases not matched to a gene: 10. This chain's CDR3 is CASTSYGTGQNTEAFF. The CDR3 nucleotides read TGTGCCAGCACTTCGTACGGGACAGGGCAGAACACTGAAGCTTTCTTT.

This rearrangement joins TRBV20-1 to TRBJ2-2, with 8 nucleotides matching TRBD2. The CDR3 has 17 amino acids. J gave up 4 bases and V 0 bases, and 10 bases lay outside the gene matches. Germline V lookup: CDR1 DFQATT, CDR2 SNEGSKA (reference sequence). CDR3: CSARDRNGRAPTGELFF. The CDR3 DNA is TGCAGTGCTAGAGATCGTAACGGGAGGGCCCCCACCGGGGAGCTGTTTTTT.

The chain links TRBV4-2 to TRBJ2-5; 13 bases align to TRBD2. This CDR3 spans 14 amino acids. Germline CDR1 LGHNA, CDR2 YNFKEQ. Trimming removed 3 bases from V and 5 bases from J; junction bases left unmatched: 0. DNA for the CDR3: TGTGCCAGCAGCCAGACTAGCGGGGGGGAGACCCAGTACTTC. Translated, it gives CASSQTSGGETQYF.

The chain couples TRBV3-1 to TRBJ2-2; no definite D call. Germline values: CDR1 LGHDT, CDR2 YNNKEL (reference sequence). This CDR3 is built from 12 residues. V lost 5 bases, J lost 3 bases, and 4 bases lay in between. The CDR3 here is CASSSDTGELFF. CDR3 sequence (DNA): TGTGCCAGCAGCTCGGACACCGGGGAGCTGTTTTTT.

Only one count was recorded for this clonotype. The genes are TRBV4-1 and TRBJ1-6, with D unclear. Per germline, CDR1 MGHRA and CDR2 YSYEKL. Trimming took 0 bases from V and 9 from J, leaving 6 bases between them. CDR3 length: 13 amino acids. The chain's CDR3 is CASSQDLSSPLHF. The CDR3 DNA reads as TGCGCCAGCAGCCAAGATCTGAGTTCACCCCTCCACTTT.

The rearrangement joins TRBV12-3 or TRBV12-4 to TRBJ2-1; TRBD2 aligns across 12 bases. The CDR3 sequence is 15 residues long. After removal of 5 bases from V and 4 bases from J, the junction contained 3 bases not matched to a gene. The CDR3 bases are TGTGCCAGCAGTCAAGGACTAGCGGGATACAATGAGCAGTTCTTC. This encodes CASSQGLAGYNEQFF.

The gene calls are TRBV3-1 and TRBJ1-5, with D unresolved. Trimming cost V 2 bases and J 0 bases, with 8 bases left between them. Germline-derived CDR1 and CDR2 are LGHDT and YNNKEL (reference sequence). CDR3 length: 15 residues. DNA for the CDR3: TGTGCCAGCAGCCAACATTTGAATAGCAATCAGCCCCAGCATTTT. Its translation is CASSQHLNSNQPQHF.

DNA of the CDR3: TGTGCCAGCAGCCTAAGCTCCTACGAGCAGTACTTC. Translated: CASSLSSYEQYF. The chain has TRBV25-1 and TRBJ2-7; D is undetermined. There are 12 residues in the CDR3. Germline-derived CDR1 and CDR2 are MGHDK and SYGVNS. Trimming pared 6 bases from V and 0 bases from J, leaving 6 bases between.

The chain joins TRBV29-1 to TRBJ1-5; no clear D gene. Germline assignment: CDR1 SQVTM and CDR2 ANQGSEA. V lost 5 bases, J lost 0 bases, and 5 bases lay in between. This CDR3 has 12 residues. CDR3 protein: CSVMDSNQPQHF. CDR3 nucleotides: TGCAGCGTTATGGATAGCAATCAGCCCCAGCATTTT.

The V gene is TRBV20-1, the J gene TRBJ1-1; 10 positions match TRBD1. V dropped 4 bases and J dropped 0; count of bases not matched to a gene: 5. The germline gives CDR1 DFQATT, CDR2 SNEGSKA (reference sequence). This CDR3 comprises 15 residues. The CDR3 sequence: CSATGTGAMNTEAFF. CDR3 in DNA: TGCAGTGCTACGGGGACAGGGGCCATGAACACTGAAGCTTTCTTT.

The chain is built from TRBV5-6 and TRBJ2-7; D ambiguous. The CDR3 contains 12 residues. Germline lookup yields CDR1 SGHDT and CDR2 YYEEEE. V shed 1 base and J shed 2 bases, with 4 bases lying between them. CDR3 sequence: CASSLNPYEQYF. In DNA, the CDR3 is TGTGCCAGCAGCTTGAATCCCTACGAGCAGTACTTC.

About this clonotype: The limits of the CDR3 on the DNA are not certain, so only TCRdb's listed CDR3 is given. V is TRBV12-3 or TRBV12-4 and J is TRBJ2-7. Termini included, the CDR3 measures 14 amino acids. CDR3 sequence reads: CASSSFGSAYEQYF.

V gene TRBV11-1 combines with J gene TRBJ2-3; TRBD2 is a possible D gene (6 bases). The germline V and J ends were trimmed by 1 base and 0 bases, with 17 bases remaining between them. CDR1 and CDR2 (germline): SGHAT, FQDESV (reference sequence). The CDR3 totals 18 residues. The CDR3 bases are TGTGCCAGCAGCTTAGGGGTAGGGGTAGCGGTCAGCACAGATACGCAGTATTTT. Its translation: CASSLGVGVAVSTDTQYF.

In this sample, this clonotype turned up once. This chain joins TRBV18 and TRBJ2-3; D is undetermined. Germline V gives CDR1 KGHSH, CDR2 LQKENI. The CDR3 sequence is 14 residues long. The V end lost 1 base, the J end lost 4 bases, and 9 bases lay between the germline ends. For the CDR3, the DNA is TGTGCCAGCTCACCACGGCACCCGTCAGATACGCAGTATTTT. Translating it yields CASSPRHPSDTQYF.

This rearrangement joins TRBV19 to TRBJ2-1; no clear D. Trimming removed 6 bases at V and 7 bases at J, with 7 bases between. The CDR3 loop spans 11 amino acids. The V gene's germline CDR1 is LNHDA and CDR2 SQIVND (reference sequence). This chain's CDR3 is CASSSGNEQFF. In DNA, the CDR3 is TGTGCCAGTAGCTCCGGGAATGAGCAGTTCTTC.

The gene calls are TRBV15 and TRBJ2-1; tentative D call: TRBD1 (6 bases). The CDR3 runs to 15 residues. Trimming stripped 5 bases from V and 4 bases from J, with 15 bases between. Germline lookup yields CDR1 LNHNV and CDR2 YYDKDF (reference sequence). The CDR3 spells CATSYAGTPYNEQFF. The CDR3 bases are TGTGCCACCAGCTACGCCGGGACACCATACAATGAGCAGTTCTTC.

J is TRBJ1-1 and V is TRBV11-1; 9 bases line up with TRBD1. CDR3 length equals 16 residues. V lost 3 bases and J lost 2; bases outside the gene matches: 7. Germline CDR1 reads SGHAT; CDR2 reads FQDESV (reference sequence). This CDR3 reads CASSFSRTGVNTEAFF. The CDR3 DNA reads TGTGCCAGCAGCTTTTCCCGGACAGGGGTAAACACTGAAGCTTTCTTT. Based on the CDR3 plus reference TRBV11-1 and TRBJ1-1, the full variable domain is EAEVAQSPRYKITEKSQAVAFWCDPISGHATLYWYRQILGQGPELLVQFQDESVVDDSQLPKDRFSAERLKGVDSTLKIQPAELGDSAMYLCASSFSRTGVNTEAFFGQGTRLTVV.

This clonotype has a single count. The chain has TRBV6-2 or TRBV6-3 and TRBJ2-2; D is unclear. The CDR3 sequence is 12 residues long. Trimming took 4 bases from V and 8 from J, leaving 8 bases between them. Germline V gives CDR1 MNHEY, CDR2 SVGEGT. CDR3 bases: TGTGCCAGCAGTTTCCAGCTGGGGGAGCTGTTTTTT. This encodes CASSFQLGELFF.

The chain carries TRBV29-1 and TRBJ2-4; 13 bases are shared with TRBD2. The CDR3 length is 16 residues. With 4 bases clipped from V and 6 bases from J, the junction kept 9 bases outside the gene matches. Germline values: CDR1 SQVTM, CDR2 ANQGSEA. CDR3 in DNA: TGCAGCGTTGCCTCAACTAGCGGGAGGGCCGTAAACATTCAGTACTTC. Translating it yields CSVASTSGRAVNIQYF.

The chain uses TRBV28 and TRBJ1-2, with D possibly TRBD1 on 6 matching bases. The CDR3 is 16 residues long. Trimming took off 5 bases at V and 5 bases at J, with 21 bases between the two ends. Per the germline V gene, CDR1 is MDHEN and CDR2 is SYDVKM. The CDR3 loop is CASSSLSDSLSYGYTF. In DNA, the CDR3 is TGTGCCAGCAGTAGCCTGTCGGACAGCCTCTCTTATGGCTACACCTTC.

The J gene is TRBJ2-1, the V gene TRBV11-1; 7 bases map to TRBD2. The ends lost 8 bases at V and 4 bases at J; junction bases unmatched: 11. CDR3 length: 15 residues. CDR1 SGHAT and CDR2 FQDESV come from the germline V gene (reference sequence). Here the CDR3 DNA reads TGTGCCAGCGGGGAGGGGCACGAGGATTACAATGAGCAGTTCTTC. As protein: CASGEGHEDYNEQFF.

This clonotype was detected once. V and J are TRBV4-1 and TRBJ2-7; D is unclear. V shed 3 bases and J shed 1 base, with 7 bases lying between them. There are 13 residues in the CDR3. Germline assignment: CDR1 MGHRA and CDR2 YSYEKL. The chain's CDR3 is CASSHATSYEQYF. CDR3 coding DNA: TGCGCCAGCAGCCACGCGACTTCCTACGAGCAGTACTTC.

The chain has TRBV11-1 and TRBJ2-4; TRBD1 might be the D (6 bases). Germline V CDR1 and CDR2: SGHAT, FQDESV (reference sequence). The length of the CDR3 is 15 residues. V lost 1 base, J lost 2 bases, and 9 bases lay in between. The CDR3, as DNA: TGTGCCAGCAGCTTAGTGACAGGCTCCAAAAACATTCAGTACTTC. Amino acids: CASSLVTGSKNIQYF. The whole variable domain, remainder taken from reference TRBV11-1 and TRBJ2-4, is EAEVAQSPRYKITEKSQAVAFWCDPISGHATLYWYRQILGQGPELLVQFQDESVVDDSQLPKDRFSAERLKGVDSTLKIQPAELGDSAMYLCASSLVTGSKNIQYFGAGTRLSVL.

The chain links TRBV7-9 to TRBJ2-5, with 9 bases aligning to TRBD2. V lost 6 bases, J lost 2 bases, and 7 bases stayed unmatched. The CDR3 spans 15 residues. Germline values: CDR1 SEHNR, CDR2 FQNEAQ (reference sequence). For the CDR3, the DNA is TGTGCCAGCAGTCCGGGACTAGCTATTCAAGAGACCCAGTACTTC. It codes for CASSPGLAIQETQYF.

The chain uses TRBV4-1 and TRBJ1-1; D remains ambiguous. CDR1 is MGHRA, CDR2 YSYEKL, per germline. CDR3 length: 13 residues. V was clipped by 1 base and J by 1 base, with 4 bases between them. The chain's CDR3 is CASSQGQNTEAFF. The CDR3 nucleotides read TGCGCCAGCAGCCAAGGGCAGAACACTGAAGCTTTCTTT.

This sequence joins TRBV20-1 and TRBJ2-7, with 8 bases that match TRBD1. Germline CDR1 reads DFQATT; CDR2 reads SNEGSKA (reference sequence). J gave up 0 bases and V 5 bases, and 3 bases lay outside the gene matches. This CDR3 has 13 amino acids. The CDR3 region has the DNA TGCAGTGCTTGGGACAGGACCTCCTACGAGCAGTACGTC. Its translation: CSAWDRTSYEQYV.

The chain recombines TRBV2 with TRBJ1-1; D might be TRBD1 (5 bases). CDR3 size: 15 residues. Germline V lookup: CDR1 SNHLY, CDR2 FYNNEI. Trimming cost V 6 bases and J 0 bases, with 14 bases left between them. CDR3: CASSDRQRMNTEAFF. CDR3 sequence (DNA): TGTGCCAGCAGCGACCGACAGAGAATGAACACTGAAGCTTTCTTT.

The rearrangement links TRBV13 to TRBJ1-4; TRBD1 agrees at 9 bases. Trimming took 10 bases from V and 6 from J; bases not matched to a gene: 6. The CDR3 is made up of 13 amino acids. Per the germline V gene, CDR1 is PRHDT and CDR2 is FYEKMQ (reference sequence). The chain's CDR3 is CATNRDRDEKLFF. For the CDR3, the DNA is TGTGCCACGAACCGGGACAGGGATGAAAAACTGTTTTTT. The entire variable domain, with the rest obtained from reference TRBV13 and TRBJ1-4, is as follows: AAGVIQSPRHLIKEKRETATLKCYPIPRHDTVYWYQQGPGQDPQFLISFYEKMQSDKGSIPDRFSAQQFSDYHSELNMSSLELGDSALYFCATNRDRDEKLFFGSGTQLSVL.